This T cell receptor (beta chain) is drawn from a study of technical replicates of blood from a few donors. The repertoire was sequenced with immunoSEQ multiplex PCR; TCRdb's copy has only in-frame clones and lacks some. The sample has 14,000 or so clones, over 80% seen once. The ends lost 1 base at V and 2 bases at J; junction bases unmatched: 3. Germline loops: CDR1 SGHVS, CDR2 FNYEAQ. The CDR3 contains 16 residues. This chain links TRBV7-6 with TRBJ1-3; 9 nucleotides line up with TRBD1. The receptor was derived from a human donor in good health. Material for sequencing was PBMCs. In nucleotides, the CDR3 is TGTGCCAGCAGCTTAGGGGACAGGGCTACTGGAAACACCATATATTTT. It is translated as CASSLGDRATGNTIYF.